This T cell receptor (beta chain) comes out of a study of vaccination and CD4 T cells after COVID-19. In the study overall: Comprising six males and four females, the convalescent participants counted two Hispanic individuals among them. Whole-study findings and limits: Only after vaccination were a median roughly 90% of convalescents' reactive clones seen.

This clonotype has more than one count but fewer than ten. Its cognate antigen is unknown. The Oncomine TCR Beta short-read assay was applied to DNA of cultured CD4+ T cells. TCRdb reprocessed the PCR reads with MiXCR, giving one entry per CDR3 protein. The sample shows 10,000 to 15,000 distinct CDR3 sequences, approximately 62% of them seen only once. Germline-derived CDR1 and CDR2 are SGHTA and FQGNSA. The CDR3 covers 13 residues. V was clipped by 2 bases and J by 2 bases, with 6 bases between them. Treatment defined: approximately nine-day PBMC culture with coronavirus spike peptide pools or control peptides (ViraFEST assay).

This chain uses TRBV7-2 with TRBJ2-5; D is unclear. The sequencing input was CD4+ T cells from blood, cultured in vitro. This clonotype was obtained from a human donor who had recovered from COVID-19. This chain's CDR3 is CASSLMSQETQYF. CDR3 DNA sequence: TGTGCCAGCAGCTTAATGTCTCAAGAGACCCAGTACTTC. The full variable domain, its missing parts supplied by reference TRBV7-2 and TRBJ2-5, is GAGVSQSPSNKVTEKGKDVELRCDPISGHTALYWYRQSLGQGLEFLIYFQGNSAPDKSGLPSDRFSAERTGGSVSTLTIQRTQQEDSAVYLCASSLMSQETQYFGPGTRLLVL.